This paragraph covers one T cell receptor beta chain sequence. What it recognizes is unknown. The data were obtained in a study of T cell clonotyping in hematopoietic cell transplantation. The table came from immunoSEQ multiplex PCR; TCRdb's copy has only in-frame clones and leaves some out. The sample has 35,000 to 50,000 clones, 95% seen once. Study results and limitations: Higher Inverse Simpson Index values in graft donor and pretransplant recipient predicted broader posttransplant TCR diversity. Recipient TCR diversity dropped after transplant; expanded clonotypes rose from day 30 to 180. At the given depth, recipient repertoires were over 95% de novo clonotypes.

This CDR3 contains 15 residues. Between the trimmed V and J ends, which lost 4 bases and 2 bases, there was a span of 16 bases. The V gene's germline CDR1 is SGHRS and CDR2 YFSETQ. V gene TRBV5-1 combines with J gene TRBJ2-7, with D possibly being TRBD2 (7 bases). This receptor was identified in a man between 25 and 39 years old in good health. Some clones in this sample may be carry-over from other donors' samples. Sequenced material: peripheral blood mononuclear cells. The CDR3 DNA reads TGCGCCAGCAGCCCGGAAGGGGGGGTACCCTACGAGCAGTACTTC. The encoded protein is CASSPEGGVPYEQYF.